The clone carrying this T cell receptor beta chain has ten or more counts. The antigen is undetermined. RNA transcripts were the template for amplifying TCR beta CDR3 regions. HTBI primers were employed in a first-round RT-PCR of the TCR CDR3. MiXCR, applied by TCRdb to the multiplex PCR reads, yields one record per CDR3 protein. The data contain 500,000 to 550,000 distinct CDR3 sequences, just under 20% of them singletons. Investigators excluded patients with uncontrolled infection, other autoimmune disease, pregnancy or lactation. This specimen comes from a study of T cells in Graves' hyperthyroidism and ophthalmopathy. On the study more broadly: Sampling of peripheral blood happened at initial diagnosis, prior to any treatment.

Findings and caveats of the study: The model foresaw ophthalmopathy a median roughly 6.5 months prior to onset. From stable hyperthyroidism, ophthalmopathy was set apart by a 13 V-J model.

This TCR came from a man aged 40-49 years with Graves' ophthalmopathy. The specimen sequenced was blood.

CDR3 nucleotides: TGTGCCAGCAGCTCCCCCTCCAGCTATGGCTACACCTTC. Its protein is CASSSPSSYGYTF. The chain uses TRBV7-9 and TRBJ1-2; no clear D gene. This CDR3 region has 13 residues. V was cut by 4 bases and J by 4 bases, with 10 bases left in between. Germline CDR1 is SEHNR and CDR2 is FQNEAQ (reference sequence).